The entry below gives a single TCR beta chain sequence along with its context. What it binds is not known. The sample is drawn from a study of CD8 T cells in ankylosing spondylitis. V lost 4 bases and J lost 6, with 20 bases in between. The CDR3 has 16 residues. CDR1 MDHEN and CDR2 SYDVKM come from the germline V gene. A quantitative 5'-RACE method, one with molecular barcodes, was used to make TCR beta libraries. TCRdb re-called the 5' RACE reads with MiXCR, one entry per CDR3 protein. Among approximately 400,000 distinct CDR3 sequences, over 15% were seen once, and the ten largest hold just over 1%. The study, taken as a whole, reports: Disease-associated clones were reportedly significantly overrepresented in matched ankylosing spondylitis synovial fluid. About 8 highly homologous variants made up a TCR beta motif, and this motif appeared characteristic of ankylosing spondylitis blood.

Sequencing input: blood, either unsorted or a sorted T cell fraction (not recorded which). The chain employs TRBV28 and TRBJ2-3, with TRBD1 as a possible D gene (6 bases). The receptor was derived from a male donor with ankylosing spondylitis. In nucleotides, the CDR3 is TGTGCCAGCAGTTCCCCGGACAGTTTGTCATCCGATACGCAGTATTTT. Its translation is CASSSPDSLSSDTQYF.